The 5 T cell receptor beta chains given below trace back to one sample, sequenced in a study of T cells in Graves' hyperthyroidism and ophthalmopathy. Authors of the study amplified TCR beta CDR3 regions from RNA transcripts. HTBI primers were used for first-round RT-PCR of the TCR CDR3. From the multiplex PCR reads, TCRdb called clonotypes with MiXCR, one entry per CDR3 protein. This table has roughly 380,000 distinct CDR3 sequences, approximately 18% appearing once. The source material was blood. The receptors derive from a woman between 40 and 55 years old with Graves' ophthalmopathy.

This clonotype was seen at least ten times. The chain is built from TRBV29-1 and TRBJ2-7, with 8 nucleotides matching TRBD1. Germline assignment: CDR1 SQVTM and CDR2 ANQGSEA. The CDR3 consists of 12 residues. V was clipped by 4 bases and J by 6 bases; unmatched bases: 5. Here the CDR3 reads CSVARTGREQYF. CDR3 DNA: TGCAGCGTTGCCCGGACAGGGCGCGAGCAGTACTTC.

In its sample, this clonotype was seen many times. The CDR3 sequence: CASSIGARGDYEQYF. The CDR3 DNA follows: TGTGCCAGTAGTATAGGGGCCCGGGGAGACTACGAGCAGTACTTC. The chain carries TRBV19 and TRBJ2-7; D perhaps matches TRBD2 (5 bases). Trimming removed 1 base from V and 3 bases from J, with 13 bases in between. The CDR3 contains 15 residues. Germline V CDR1 and CDR2: LNHDA, SQIVND (reference sequence).

This clonotype was observed at least ten times. This chain joins TRBV6-2 or TRBV6-3 and TRBJ2-3, with a tentative D call TRBD1 (6 bases). Germline CDR1 reads MNHEY; CDR2 reads SVGEGT. The CDR3 consists of 15 residues. Trimming took 4 bases from V and 5 from J, leaving 16 bases between them. The CDR3 region is CASSFGSPRGDTQYF. Here the CDR3 DNA reads TGTGCCAGCAGTTTCGGGTCACCCAGGGGAGATACGCAGTATTTT.

This clonotype was seen at least ten times. The chain has TRBV20-1 and TRBJ2-2; the D gene is possibly TRBD1 (5 bases). The germline V and J ends were trimmed by 1 base and 4 bases, with 13 bases remaining between them. Germline CDR1 and CDR2: DFQATT and SNEGSKA (reference sequence). The CDR3 is 15 residues long. The CDR3 nucleotides are TGCAGTGCTAGAGTATCCCTAAGGGGCACCGGGGAGCTGTTTTTT. It translates to CSARVSLRGTGELFF.

In this sample, this clonotype turned up many times. The chain has TRBV10-3 and TRBJ1-1; D is unclear. Per the germline V gene, CDR1 is ENHRY and CDR2 is SYGVKD. This CDR3 is built from 15 residues. V gave up 2 bases and J gave up 5 bases, with 15 bases separating them. The CDR3 bases are TGTGCCATCAGTGAGAACCGGGCGGACGAGACTGAAGCTTTCTTT. The encoded protein is CAISENRADETEAFF.